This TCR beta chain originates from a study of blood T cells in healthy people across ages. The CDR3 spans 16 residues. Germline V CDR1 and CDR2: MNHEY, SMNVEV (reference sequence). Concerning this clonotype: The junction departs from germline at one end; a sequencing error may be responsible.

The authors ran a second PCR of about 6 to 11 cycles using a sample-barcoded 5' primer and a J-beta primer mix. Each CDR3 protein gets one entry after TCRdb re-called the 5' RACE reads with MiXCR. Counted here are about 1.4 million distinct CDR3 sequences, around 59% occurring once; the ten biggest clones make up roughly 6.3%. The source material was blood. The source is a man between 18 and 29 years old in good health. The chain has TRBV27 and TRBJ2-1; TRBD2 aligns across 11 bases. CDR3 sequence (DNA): TGTGCCTGCAGTTCCTTAGCGGGAGGGAACTTTGTTGAGCAGTTCTTC. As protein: CACSSLAGGNFVEQFF.